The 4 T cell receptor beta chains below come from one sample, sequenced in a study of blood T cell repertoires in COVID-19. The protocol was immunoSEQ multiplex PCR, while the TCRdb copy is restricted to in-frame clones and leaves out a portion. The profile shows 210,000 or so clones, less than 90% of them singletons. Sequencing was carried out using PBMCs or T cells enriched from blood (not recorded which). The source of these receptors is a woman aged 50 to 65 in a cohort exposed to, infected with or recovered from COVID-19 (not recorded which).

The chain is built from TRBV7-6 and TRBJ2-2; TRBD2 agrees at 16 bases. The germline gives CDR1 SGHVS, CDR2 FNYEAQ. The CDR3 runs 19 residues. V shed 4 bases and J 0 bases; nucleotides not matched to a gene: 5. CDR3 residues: CASSSLGLAGGPNTGELFF. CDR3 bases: TGTGCCAGCAGCTCCCTGGGACTAGCGGGGGGGCCGAACACCGGGGAGCTGTTTTTT. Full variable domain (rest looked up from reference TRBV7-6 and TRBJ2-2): GAGVSQSPRYKVTKRGQDVALRCDPISGHVSLYWYRQALGQGPEFLTYFNYEAQQDKSGLPNDRFSAERPEGSISTLTIQRTEQRDSAMYRCASSSLGLAGGPNTGELFFGEGSRLTVL.

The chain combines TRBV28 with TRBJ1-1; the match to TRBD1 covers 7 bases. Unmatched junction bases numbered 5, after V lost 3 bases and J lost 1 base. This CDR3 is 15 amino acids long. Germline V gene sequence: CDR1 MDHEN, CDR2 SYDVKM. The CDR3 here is CASSLPNRGNTEAFF. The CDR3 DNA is TGTGCCAGCAGTTTGCCGAACAGGGGGAACACTGAAGCTTTCTTT. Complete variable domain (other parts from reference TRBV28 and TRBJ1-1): DVKVTQSSRYLVKRTGEKVFLECVQDMDHENMFWYRQDPGLGLRLIYFSYDVKMKEKGDIPEGYSVSREKKERFSLILESASTNQTSMYLCASSLPNRGNTEAFFGQGTRLTVV.

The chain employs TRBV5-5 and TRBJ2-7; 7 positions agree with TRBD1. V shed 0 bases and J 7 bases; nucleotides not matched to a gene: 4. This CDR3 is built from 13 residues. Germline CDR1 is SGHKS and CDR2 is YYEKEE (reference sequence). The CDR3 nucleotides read TGTGCCAGCAGCTTGGAGGGGGCGGCTGAGCAGTACTTC. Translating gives CASSLEGAAEQYF.

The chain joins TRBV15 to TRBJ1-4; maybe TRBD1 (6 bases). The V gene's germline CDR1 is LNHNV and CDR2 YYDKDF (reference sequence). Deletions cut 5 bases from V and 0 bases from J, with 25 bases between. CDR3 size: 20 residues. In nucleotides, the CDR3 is TGTGCCACCAGCCCAGACATTCGACGGGACACCTCCTCAACTAATGAAAAACTGTTTTTT. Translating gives CATSPDIRRDTSSTNEKLFF.